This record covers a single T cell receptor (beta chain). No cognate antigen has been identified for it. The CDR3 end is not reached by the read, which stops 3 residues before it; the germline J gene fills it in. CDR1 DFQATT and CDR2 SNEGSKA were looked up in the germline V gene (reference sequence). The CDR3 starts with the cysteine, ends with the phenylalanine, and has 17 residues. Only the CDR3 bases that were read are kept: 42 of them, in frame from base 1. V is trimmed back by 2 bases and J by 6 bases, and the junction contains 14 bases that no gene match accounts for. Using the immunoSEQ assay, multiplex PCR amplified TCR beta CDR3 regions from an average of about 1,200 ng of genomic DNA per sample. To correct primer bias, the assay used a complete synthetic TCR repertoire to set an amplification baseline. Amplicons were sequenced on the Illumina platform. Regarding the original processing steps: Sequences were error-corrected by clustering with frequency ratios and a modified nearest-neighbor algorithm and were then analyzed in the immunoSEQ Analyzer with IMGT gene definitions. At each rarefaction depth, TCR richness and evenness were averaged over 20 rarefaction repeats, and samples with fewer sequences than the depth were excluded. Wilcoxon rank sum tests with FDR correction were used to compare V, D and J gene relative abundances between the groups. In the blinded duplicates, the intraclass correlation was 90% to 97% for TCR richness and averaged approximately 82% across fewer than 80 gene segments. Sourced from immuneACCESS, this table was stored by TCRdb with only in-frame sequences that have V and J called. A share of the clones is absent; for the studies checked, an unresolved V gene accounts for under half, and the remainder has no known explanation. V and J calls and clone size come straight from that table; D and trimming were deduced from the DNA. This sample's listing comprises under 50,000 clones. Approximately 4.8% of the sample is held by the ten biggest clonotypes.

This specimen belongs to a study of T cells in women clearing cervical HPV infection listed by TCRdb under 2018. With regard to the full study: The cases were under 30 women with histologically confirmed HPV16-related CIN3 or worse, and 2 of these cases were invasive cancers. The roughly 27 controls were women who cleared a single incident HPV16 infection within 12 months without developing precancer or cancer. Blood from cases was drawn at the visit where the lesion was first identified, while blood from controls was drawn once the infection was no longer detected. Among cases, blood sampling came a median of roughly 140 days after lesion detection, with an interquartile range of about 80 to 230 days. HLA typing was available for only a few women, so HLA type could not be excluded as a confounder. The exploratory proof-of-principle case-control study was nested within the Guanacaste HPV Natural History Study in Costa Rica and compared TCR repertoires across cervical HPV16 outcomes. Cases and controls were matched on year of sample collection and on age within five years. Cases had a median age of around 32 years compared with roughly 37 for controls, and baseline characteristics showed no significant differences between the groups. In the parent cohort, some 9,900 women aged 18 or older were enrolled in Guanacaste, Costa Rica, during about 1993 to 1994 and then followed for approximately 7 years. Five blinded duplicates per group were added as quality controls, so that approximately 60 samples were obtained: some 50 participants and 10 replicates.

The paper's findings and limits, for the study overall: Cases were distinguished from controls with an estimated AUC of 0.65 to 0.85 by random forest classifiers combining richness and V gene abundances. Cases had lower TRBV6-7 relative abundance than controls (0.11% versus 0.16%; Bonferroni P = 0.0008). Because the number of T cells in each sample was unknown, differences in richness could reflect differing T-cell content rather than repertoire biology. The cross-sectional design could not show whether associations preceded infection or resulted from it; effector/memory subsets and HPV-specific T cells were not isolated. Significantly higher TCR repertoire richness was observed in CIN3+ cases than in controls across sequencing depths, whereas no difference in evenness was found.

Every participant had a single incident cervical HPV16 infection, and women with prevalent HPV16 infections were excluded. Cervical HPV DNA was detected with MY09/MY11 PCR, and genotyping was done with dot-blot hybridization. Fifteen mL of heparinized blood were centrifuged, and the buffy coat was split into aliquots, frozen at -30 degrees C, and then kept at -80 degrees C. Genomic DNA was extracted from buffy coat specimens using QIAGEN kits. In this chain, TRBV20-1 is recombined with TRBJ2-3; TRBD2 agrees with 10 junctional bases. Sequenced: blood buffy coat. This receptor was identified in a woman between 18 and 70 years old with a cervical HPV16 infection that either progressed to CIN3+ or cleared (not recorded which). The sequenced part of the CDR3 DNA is TGCAGTGCTAGACAACGTGGGTCTAGCGGGGGCCCCGATACG. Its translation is CSARQRGSSGGPDT. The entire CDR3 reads CSARQRGSSGGPDTQYF.